This T cell receptor (beta chain) originates from a study of metastatic and nonmetastatic thyroid tumors. Overall study context: The comparison covered peripheral blood and tumor or nodule tissue in malignant and benign thyroid patients.

Treatment of any kind had been given to no patient before thyroid surgery. This clone has a count of ten or more. The sample has other DNA sequences that encode this CDR3 too. TCRdb reanalyzed the PCR reads via MiXCR. The sample has 75,000 to 100,000 clones, about an eighth seen once. The origin of this receptor is a female donor with papillary thyroid cancer or a benign thyroid nodule (not recorded which). Some clones in this sample may be carry-over from other donors' samples. The material sequenced was blood.

CDR3 nucleotides: TGTGCCAGCAGCTTCGCTAGCACAGATACGCAGTATTTT. This gives the protein CASSFASTDTQYF. The J gene is TRBJ2-3, the V gene TRBV5-8; D not certain. The germline V gene has CDR1 SGHTS and CDR2 YDEGEE. The CDR3 is 13 amino acids. The V and J ends lost 2 bases and 0 bases respectively, with 4 bases between them.